This T cell receptor beta chain derives from a study of blood T cells in healthy people across ages. Collection of about 9.4 milliliters of peripheral blood was performed for each donor. A J-beta primer mix and a sample-barcoded 5' primer were used in a second PCR of about 7 to 12 cycles. The template-switch adaptor was a 5' adaptor with 12 random nucleotides. It tagged each cDNA molecule. TCRdb recomputed calls from the 5' RACE reads with MiXCR, one row per CDR3 protein. The sample consists of 550,000 to 800,000 distinct CDR3 sequences, roughly 32% of them appearing once. Germline lookup yields CDR1 DFQATT and CDR2 SNEGSKA (reference sequence). V was pared by 6 bases and J by 6 bases, with 4 bases of the junction left unmatched. The CDR3 is made up of 11 amino acids.

The receptor comes from a woman older than 75 in good health. The sequencing input was blood. The chain links TRBV20-1 to TRBJ1-2, with 7 bases matching TRBD1. CDR3 sequence reads: CSAKTGDGYTF. The DNA for the CDR3 is TGCAGTGCGAAAACAGGGGATGGCTACACCTTC.